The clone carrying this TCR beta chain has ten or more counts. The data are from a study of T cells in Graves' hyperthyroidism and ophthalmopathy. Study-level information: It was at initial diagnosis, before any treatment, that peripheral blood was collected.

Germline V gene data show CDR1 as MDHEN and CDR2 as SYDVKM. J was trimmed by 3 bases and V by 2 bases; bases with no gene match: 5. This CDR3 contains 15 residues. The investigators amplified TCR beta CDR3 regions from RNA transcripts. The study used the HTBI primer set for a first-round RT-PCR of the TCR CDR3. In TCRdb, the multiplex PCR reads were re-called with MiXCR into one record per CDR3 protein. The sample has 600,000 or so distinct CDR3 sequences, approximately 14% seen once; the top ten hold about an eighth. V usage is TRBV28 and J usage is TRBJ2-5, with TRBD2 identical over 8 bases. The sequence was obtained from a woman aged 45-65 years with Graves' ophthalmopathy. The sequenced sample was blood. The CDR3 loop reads CASSLSGSVEETQYF. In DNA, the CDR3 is TGTGCCAGCAGTTTAAGCGGGAGTGTAGAAGAGACCCAGTACTTC. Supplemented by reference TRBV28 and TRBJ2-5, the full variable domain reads DVKVTQSSRYLVKRTGEKVFLECVQDMDHENMFWYRQDPGLGLRLIYFSYDVKMKEKGDIPEGYSVSREKKERFSLILESASTNQTSMYLCASSLSGSVEETQYFGPGTRLLVL.